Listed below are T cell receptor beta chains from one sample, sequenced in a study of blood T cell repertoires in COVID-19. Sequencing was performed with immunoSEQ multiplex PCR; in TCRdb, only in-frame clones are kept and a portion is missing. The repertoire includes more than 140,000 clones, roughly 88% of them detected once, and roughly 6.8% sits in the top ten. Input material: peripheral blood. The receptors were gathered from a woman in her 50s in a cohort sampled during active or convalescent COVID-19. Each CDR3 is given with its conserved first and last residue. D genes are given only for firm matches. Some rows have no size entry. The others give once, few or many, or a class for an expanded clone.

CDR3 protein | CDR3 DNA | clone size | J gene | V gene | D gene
CAISESQTSGGADEQFF | TGTGCCATCAGTGAGTCGCAGACTAGCGGGGGGGCAGATGAGCAGTTCTTC | once | TRBJ2-1 | TRBV10-3 | TRBD2
CASSVAPGLAGGRYNEQFF | TGTGCCAGCAGCGTCGCTCCGGGACTAGCGGGGGGGCGATACAATGAGCAGTTCTTC | once | TRBJ2-1 | TRBV9 | TRBD2
CSVARPSGQYF | TGCAGCGTTGCCCGACCCTCGGGGCAGTACTTC | - | TRBJ2-7 | TRBV29-1 | -
CASSPGQGLNQPQHF | TGTGCCAGCAGCCCAGGACAGGGTTTGAATCAGCCCCAGCATTTT | - | TRBJ1-5 | TRBV9 | TRBD1
CASSREGSKTGELFF | TGCGCCAGCAGCCGAGAGGGTTCGAAAACCGGGGAGCTGTTTTTT | - | TRBJ2-2 | TRBV5-1 | -
CASSRSGGNQPQHF | TGTGCCAGCAGCCGGAGTGGTGGCAATCAGCCCCAGCATTTT | - | TRBJ1-5 | TRBV7-9 | -
CASSPGLAGGPQETQYF | TGTGCCAGCAGTCCGGGACTAGCGGGGGGCCCACAAGAGACCCAGTACTTC | - | TRBJ2-5 | TRBV7-2 | TRBD2
CASKTADPGPFQPQHF | TGTGCCAGTAAGACGGCCGACCCTGGGCCTTTTCAGCCCCAGCATTTT | - | TRBJ1-5 | TRBV19 | -
CASASGANRDSYEQYF | TGTGCCAGCGCATCGGGGGCGAACCGGGACAGCTACGAGCAGTACTTC | - | TRBJ2-7 | TRBV7-9 | -
CASSHQTGLNTEAFF | TGTGCCAGCAGCCACCAGACAGGGCTGAACACTGAAGCTTTCTTT | - | TRBJ1-1 | TRBV3-1/TRBV3-2 | TRBD1
CASGALNTIYF | TGTGCCAGTGGAGCTCTAAACACCATATATTTT | once | TRBJ1-3 | TRBV19 | -
CASSYRGIGEKLFF | TGTGCCAGCAGTTACAGGGGGATAGGTGAAAAACTGTTTTTT | few | TRBJ1-4 | TRBV2 | TRBD1
CASSSTGGGNSPLHF | TGTGCCAGCAGCTCCACAGGGGGTGGTAATTCACCCCTCCACTTT | few | TRBJ1-6 | TRBV7-9 | TRBD1
CASSLQGAREQYF | TGTGCCAGCAGCTTACAGGGGGCGCGGGAGCAGTACTTC | - | TRBJ2-7 | TRBV11-2 | TRBD1
CATSDPQGGNTGELFF | TGTGCCACCAGTGATCCCCAGGGGGGGAACACCGGGGAGCTGTTTTTT | - | TRBJ2-2 | TRBV24-1 | -
CASSDGDTGNTIYF | TGTGCCAGCAGTGACGGGGACACTGGAAACACCATATATTTT | - | TRBJ1-3 | TRBV2 | -
CASSLQNYGYTF | TGTGCCAGCAGTCTACAGAACTATGGCTACACCTTC | - | TRBJ1-2 | TRBV6-5 | -
CASSIRALAGGYNEQFF | TGTGCCAGTAGTATAAGGGCTCTGGCGGGGGGCTACAATGAGCAGTTCTTC | few | TRBJ2-1 | TRBV19 | TRBD2
CASSVGGREGSEAFF | TGTGCCAGCAGCGTAGGTGGCAGGGAAGGCTCTGAAGCTTTCTTT | many | TRBJ1-1 | TRBV9 | -
CASSLAGGTYEQYF | TGTGCCAGCAGCTTAGCAGGGGGAACCTACGAGCAGTACTTC | few | TRBJ2-7 | TRBV7-8 | -
CASSQDLTGLREAFF | TGTGCCAGCAGCCAAGACCTGACAGGGCTTCGGGAAGCTTTCTTT | - | TRBJ1-1 | TRBV3-1/TRBV3-2 | TRBD1
CASSVTSVGEQFF | TGTGCCAGCAGCGTGACTAGCGTCGGTGAGCAGTTCTTC | - | TRBJ2-1 | TRBV7-9 | TRBD2
CASGADYGYTF | TGTGCCAGCGGGGCCGACTATGGCTACACCTTC | - | TRBJ1-2 | TRBV2 | -
CASSLGAGAGNTIYF | TGTGCCAGCAGCTTAGGGGCAGGGGCTGGAAACACCATATATTTT | - | TRBJ1-3 | TRBV7-9 | -
CAWKRLSGNYGYTF | TGTGCCTGGAAGAGGTTGTCCGGAAACTATGGCTACACCTTC | - | TRBJ1-2 | TRBV30 | -
CSASPWSRGYEQYF | TGCAGTGCTAGTCCCTGGAGTAGGGGTTACGAGCAGTACTTC | - | TRBJ2-7 | TRBV20-1 | -
CASSERENQPQHF | TGTGCCAGCAGTGAGCGGGAAAATCAGCCCCAGCATTTT | - | TRBJ1-5 | TRBV6-4 | -
CASGEFYGYTF | TGTGCCAGCGGAGAATTTTATGGCTACACCTTC | - | TRBJ1-2 | TRBV28 | -
CASSVEPRTGDYEKLFF | TGTGCCAGCAGCGTAGAGCCCCGGACAGGGGATTATGAAAAACTGTTTTTT | once | TRBJ1-4 | TRBV9 | TRBD1
CASSSRAGGFYEQYF | TGTGCCAGCAGTTCCAGGGCGGGGGGTTTCTACGAGCAGTACTTC | - | TRBJ2-7 | TRBV27 | TRBD2
CATGTFLYEKLFF | TGTGCCACTGGGACATTCTTGTATGAAAAACTGTTTTTT | - | TRBJ1-4 | TRBV6-5 | -
CASSLHYGASTDTQYF | TGCGCCAGCAGCCTTCATTATGGGGCTAGCACAGATACGCAGTATTTT | - | TRBJ2-3 | TRBV4-1 | -
CASSLSAHSSNTGELFF | TGTGCCAGCAGCTTATCCGCCCACAGTTCGAACACCGGGGAGCTGTTTTTT | - | TRBJ2-2 | TRBV7-2 | -